One and the same sample provided the 18 T cell receptor beta chains below, sequenced in a study of long-term antiretroviral therapy in people with HIV (dated by TCRdb to the early 2020s). The immunoSEQ hsTCRB v3.0 assay was used at survey level resolution to sequence the TRB variable region. TCRdb mirrors the immuneACCESS table, restricted to in-frame sequences. Some clones are absent from its copies; in checked studies, under half trace to an unresolved V gene, and the reason for the others is unknown. For this sample the table gives 20,000 to 25,000 clones, of which 70% to 85% were detected only once. The leading ten clones occupy over 8% of the sample. Sequences were derived from unsorted PBMCs, sampled 1.2 years after starting antiretroviral therapy. The receptors were gathered from a woman aged 40 to 50 with HIV.

Here the CDR3 reads CASSLTGQYTEAFF. CDR3 DNA sequence: TGTGCCAGCAGCTTAACGGGACAGTACACTGAAGCTTTCTTT. The V call is TRBV7-9, the J call TRBJ1-1; 7 bases map to TRBD1. CDR1 and CDR2 (germline): SEHNR, FQNEAQ (reference sequence). Trimming at V came to 2 bases and at J to 3 bases, leaving 3 bases not matched to a gene. This CDR3 is built from 14 residues.

The genes are TRBV11-2 and TRBJ1-1; the D gene is possibly TRBD1 (5 bases). The ends were cut back, 3 bases at V and 8 bases at J, with 10 bases in the middle. CDR3 length equals 12 residues. Germline assignment: CDR1 SGHAT and CDR2 FQNNGV. For the CDR3, the DNA is TGTGCCAGCAGCTTCACAGGAGAGGAAGCTTTCTTT. The encoded protein is CASSFTGEEAFF.

This chain uses TRBV5-6 with TRBJ2-7, with a possible D match to TRBD2 (7 bases). The CDR3 totals 15 residues. Trimming stripped 7 bases from V and 4 bases from J, with 21 bases between. Germline V CDR1 and CDR2: SGHDT, YYEEEE. CDR3 sequence reads: CASLGETGGRYEQYF. In nucleotides, the CDR3 is TGTGCCAGCCTGGGTGAGACGGGGGGCCGGTACGAGCAGTACTTC.

The V gene is TRBV4-1, the J gene TRBJ1-1; D is unresolved. Germline CDR1 MGHRA, CDR2 YSYEKL. Trimming shortened V by 1 base and J by 6 bases, and 12 bases separated the two germline ends. This CDR3 is 14 amino acids long. CDR3 protein: CASSQARPGAEAFF. The CDR3 DNA follows: TGCGCCAGCAGCCAAGCCCGCCCCGGCGCTGAAGCTTTCTTT.

V usage is TRBV6-1 and J usage is TRBJ1-5; D call uncertain. Germline assignment: CDR1 MNHNS and CDR2 SASEGT. The CDR3 length is 16 residues. Trimming left V 3 bases short and J 0 bases short, with 12 bases between. The CDR3 protein is CASSDWGVSSNQPQHF. The CDR3, as DNA: TGTGCCAGCAGTGATTGGGGAGTGAGTAGCAATCAGCCCCAGCATTTT.

The genes are TRBV29-1 and TRBJ1-4; D uncertain. Germline V gives CDR1 SQVTM, CDR2 ANQGSEA. CDR3 length: 12 amino acids. The V end lost 4 bases, the J end lost 10 bases, and 13 bases lay between the germline ends. This chain's CDR3 is CSVGPFNGKLFF. CDR3 coding DNA: TGCAGCGTTGGTCCATTTAACGGAAAACTGTTTTTT.

The J gene is TRBJ1-1, the V gene TRBV7-9; D unclear. V was shortened by 5 bases and J by 1 base, with 11 bases between the two germline ends. The CDR3 is 14 residues long. Germline lookup yields CDR1 SEHNR and CDR2 FQNEAQ (reference sequence). CDR3: CASSVRTENTEAFF. The CDR3 DNA reads TGTGCCAGCAGCGTACGGACGGAGAACACTGAAGCTTTCTTT.

This chain connects TRBV5-4 to TRBJ2-6; D gene unclear. V gave up 6 bases and J gave up 2 bases, with 12 bases separating them. The CDR3 totals 15 residues. Per the germline V gene, CDR1 is SGHNT and CDR2 is YYREEE (reference sequence). The CDR3 coding sequence is TGTGCCAGCACCCTCTCAGGCGCTGGGGCCAACGTCCTGACTTTC. The encoded protein is CASTLSGAGANVLTF. Full variable domain (remainder filled in from reference TRBV5-4 and TRBJ2-6): ETGVTQSPTHLIKTRGQQVTLRCSSQSGHNTVSWYQQALGQGPQFIFQYYREEENGRGNFPPRFSGLQFPNYSSELNVNALELDDSALYLCASTLSGAGANVLTFGAGSRLTVL.

This clone was recorded a few times. The J gene is TRBJ1-2, the V gene TRBV2; tentative D call: TRBD1 (6 bases). The CDR3 is 12 amino acids. Trimming cost V 8 bases and J 7 bases, with 14 bases left between them. The germline V gene has CDR1 SNHLY and CDR2 FYNNEI. The CDR3 DNA reads as TGTGCCAGCGGGGGGGCGGGGACTGGCTACACCTTC. It encodes CASGGAGTGYTF.

V is TRBV6-1 and J is TRBJ2-2; a possible D gene is TRBD1 (5 bases). There are 15 residues in the CDR3. The V and J ends lost 2 bases and 3 bases respectively, with 10 bases between them. From germline, CDR1 is MNHNS and CDR2 SASEGT. In DNA, the CDR3 is TGTGCCAGCAGTGAATACCAGGGTGACACCGGGGAGCTGTTTTTT. This translates into CASSEYQGDTGELFF.

The CDR3 region has the DNA TGCGCCAGCAGCCCTGGAGCCGGGACAATTCAGTACTTC. It is translated as CASSPGAGTIQYF. This rearrangement joins TRBV5-1 to TRBJ2-7; a possible D gene is TRBD1 (6 bases). There are 13 residues in the CDR3. V lost 4 bases, J lost 10 bases, and 18 bases lay in between. The V gene's germline CDR1 is SGHRS and CDR2 YFSETQ.

V is TRBV13 and J is TRBJ2-3; D not certain. The CDR3 is made up of 15 amino acids. CDR1 and CDR2 (germline): PRHDT, FYEKMQ (reference sequence). Trimming removed 0 bases at V and 0 bases at J, with 7 bases between. The DNA for the CDR3 is TGTGCCAGCAGCTTAGGGAGCCATAGCACAGATACGCAGTATTTT. Protein sequence: CASSLGSHSTDTQYF.

The V gene is TRBV2, the J gene TRBJ2-7, with TRBD2 matching 10 bases. CDR3 length: 14 residues. V gave up 5 bases and J gave up 6 bases; unmatched junction bases: 7. The germline V gene encodes CDR1 SNHLY and CDR2 FYNNEI. This chain's CDR3 is CASSPGLAPREQYF. CDR3 coding DNA: TGTGCCAGCAGTCCGGGACTAGCGCCCCGCGAGCAGTACTTC.

This chain uses TRBV5-4 with TRBJ2-5, with D unclear. The V gene lost 0 bases and the J gene lost 1 base, with 7 bases spanning the gap. Germline V CDR1 and CDR2: SGHNT, YYREEE (reference sequence). The CDR3 extends over 14 amino acids. In DNA, the CDR3 is TGTGCCAGCAGCTTGGAGTACGGCCAAGAGACCCAGTACTTC. Translation gives CASSLEYGQETQYF.

The chain recombines TRBV7-9 with TRBJ2-3; no clear D gene. The length of the CDR3 is 12 residues. With 7 bases removed from V and 4 bases from J, the gap between germline ends came to 9 bases. CDR1 and CDR2 (germline): SEHNR, FQNEAQ (reference sequence). CDR3 bases: TGTGCCAGCACCATTAGGGCAGATACGCAGTATTTT. Protein product: CASTIRADTQYF.

This clone was counted once. The chain's CDR3 is CASSGYTGYNEQFF. CDR3 sequence (DNA): TGCGCCAGCAGTGGTTATACGGGCTACAATGAGCAGTTCTTC. The rearrangement joins TRBV10-1 to TRBJ2-1; no firm D call. The CDR3 contains 14 residues. CDR1 WNHNN and CDR2 SYGVQD come from the germline V gene (reference sequence). V shed 4 bases and J shed 3 bases, with 10 bases lying between them.

The chain joins TRBV19 to TRBJ1-2; no definite D call. Looked up from germline, CDR1 is LNHDA and CDR2 is SQIVND (reference sequence). Trimming left V 3 bases short and J 4 bases short, with 12 bases between. This CDR3 is built from 14 residues. This CDR3 is CASSITAGIYGYTF. The DNA of the CDR3 is TGTGCCAGTAGTATCACGGCGGGGATCTATGGCTACACCTTC.

This clone has only one observation. The chain couples TRBV4-1 to TRBJ1-2, with 11 nucleotides matching TRBD1. J lost 0 bases, V lost 4 bases, and 7 bases had no gene match. Germline V gene sequence: CDR1 MGHRA, CDR2 YSYEKL. The CDR3 covers 17 residues. The DNA of the CDR3 is TGCGCCAGCAGCCCTAGGGACAGGGGGGTCGCTAACTATGGCTACACCTTC. Its protein is CASSPRDRGVANYGYTF.